Below are 2 T cell receptor beta chains sequenced from a single sample in a study of cytomegalovirus exposure and HLA in healthy donors. 13 Jbeta primers and 60 Vbeta primers were used for the PCR. Sequenced by immunoSEQ multiplex PCR; TCRdb stores in-frame clones only, minus some. The sample has about 270,000 clones, just over 70% seen once. Sequencing input: PBMCs. The receptor set was obtained from a female donor in good health and CMV-seronegative.

This clone was recorded a few times. The rearrangement links TRBV7-3 to TRBJ2-6, with 8 bases aligning to TRBD1. V trimming: 5 bases; J trimming: 2 bases; junction bases outside the gene matches: 5. Germline V lookup: CDR1 SGHTA, CDR2 FQGTGA. There are 16 residues in the CDR3. CDR3 sequence (DNA): TGTGCCAGCAGCCAGGGGGCAGGGGCTGGGGCCAACGTCCTGACTTTC. Translating it yields CASSQGAGAGANVLTF. The full variable domain, its missing parts supplied by reference TRBV7-3 and TRBJ2-6, is GAGVSQTPSNKVTEKGKYVELRCDPISGHTALYWYRQSLGQGPEFLIYFQGTGAADDSGLPNDRFFAVRPEGSVSTLKIQRTERGDSAVYLCASSQGAGAGANVLTFGAGSRLTVL.

This chain joins TRBV7-8 and TRBJ2-7; D possibly corresponds to TRBD2 (5 bases). CDR1 SGHVS and CDR2 FQNEAQ come from the germline V gene. The CDR3 covers 15 residues. Trimming took 5 bases from V and 0 from J, leaving 14 bases between them. The CDR3: CASSPRSVSSYEQYF. The CDR3 DNA reads as TGTGCCAGCAGCCCGCGTAGCGTTAGCTCCTACGAGCAGTACTTC.